Detailed here is one T cell receptor (beta chain). This entry comes from a study of T-cell memory formation after mild COVID-19. The CDR3 consists of 18 residues. CDR1 is LNHDA, CDR2 SQIVND, per germline (reference sequence). After removal of 3 bases from V and 5 bases from J, the junction contained 14 bases not matched to a gene. TCRdb reanalysed the 5' RACE reads using MiXCR and keeps one entry per CDR3 protein. The sample lists hundreds of thousands of distinct CDR3 sequences; around 15% were seen once. This sequence originates from a man between 18 and 35 years old who had mild COVID-19 (a few samples of this study predate the infection). Cell type and time point are not known. Sequences were obtained from PBMCs or a T cell subset sorted from them (not recorded which). The chain has TRBV19 and TRBJ2-1; 9 nucleotides match TRBD1. The CDR3: CASSILGQGFLFDNEQFF. CDR3 sequence (DNA): TGTGCCAGTAGTATCCTGGGACAGGGCTTTTTATTCGACAATGAGCAGTTCTTC.